In this sample, the clone carrying this TCR beta chain turned up a few times. The CDR3 consists of 15 residues. The V end lost 6 bases, the J end lost 2 bases, and 17 bases lay between the germline ends. Looked up from germline, CDR1 is SSHAT and CDR2 is FNYEAQ (reference sequence). The data stem from a study of OX40 agonist ivuxolimab in advanced cancers. About the research overall: Patients with hepatocellular carcinoma, melanoma, renal cell or head and neck cancer made up the dose-escalation patients.

Profiled with immunoSEQ multiplex PCR; TCRdb holds only in-frame clones, not every one. In the table there are about 36,000 clones, 65% to 85% of which are singletons. This clonotype originated in an adult with an advanced solid tumor such as melanoma, head and neck, liver or kidney cancer. The chain links TRBV7-7 to TRBJ2-7; weak D call: TRBD1 (6 bases). The sample here was CD4+ or CD8+ T cells sorted from blood, taken in a trial of the OX40 agonist ivuxolimab. The CDR3 DNA reads TGTGCCAGCAGTCCCCTTGAAGGACAGACCTACGAGCAGTACTTC. It yields the protein CASSPLEGQTYEQYF.